This is a list of T cell receptor beta chains from one sample in a study of T cell repertoires in cytomegalovirus infection. TCRdb fed the reads into MiXCR, producing one record per CDR3 protein. The sample carries hundreds of thousands of distinct CDR3 sequences, roughly a third recorded once. The sequencing input was PBMCs. The receptors originated from a human donor in good health (CMV status not recorded). Some clones in this sample may be carry-over from other donors' samples. The CDR3 runs from the conserved cysteine through the conserved F or W. Each record gives: D gene, clone size, V gene, J gene, CDR3 DNA, CDR3 protein. The D gene is left open where the match is weak. Expanded clones are given a class, and other clones once, few, many or no size at all.

TRBD1	-	TRBV28	TRBJ1-5	TGTGCCAGCAGTTTACAAGGCAGGGGGGTTCAGCCCCAGCATTTT	CASSLQGRGVQPQHF
TRBD1	-	TRBV7-1	TRBJ2-1	TGTGCCAGCAGCCCCCTCCCCGGGACAGCCGGACTGATTTCCTACAATGAGCAGTTCTTC	CASSPLPGTAGLISYNEQFF
-	-	TRBV30	TRBJ1-1	TGTGCCTGGTCTGGAAACCTAATGAACACTGAAGCTTTCTTT	CAWSGNLMNTEAFF
-	-	TRBV7-8	TRBJ2-3	TGTGCCAGCAGCTTAGCGCGGGCTAGCCTAGACGAAACTACTAACACAGATACGCAGTATTTT	CASSLARASLDETTNTDTQYF
TRBD1	-	TRBV6-6	TRBJ1-3	TGTGCCAGCAGTTACTCCCCGGGACAGGGTTCCGGAAACACCATATATTTT	CASSYSPGQGSGNTIYF
-	-	TRBV10-3	TRBJ1-1	TGTGCCACCCTCCCAGTCGGGGGAAACACTGAAGCTTTCTTT	CATLPVGGNTEAFF
-	many	TRBV6-5	TRBJ1-1	TGTGCCAGCAGTTACCGGGGACAACCGAACACTGAAGCTTTCTTT	CASSYRGQPNTEAFF
-	many	TRBV7-3	TRBJ1-6	TGTGCCAGCAGCTCCATAGGGGGGCAGAATTCACCCCTCCACTTT	CASSSIGGQNSPLHF
-	-	TRBV28	TRBJ2-7	TGTGCCAGCAGTACCACCGGACTCCCTACCTACGAGCAGTACTTC	CASSTTGLPTYEQYF
-	many	TRBV7-6	TRBJ2-7	TGTGCCAGCAGCTTAGGGGGGGACGGGAGCCATACCGAGCAGTACTTC	CASSLGGDGSHTEQYF
TRBD1	-	TRBV15	TRBJ1-1	TGTGCCACCAGCAGAGAAAAACGGACAGGGGTCGAAGCTTTCTTT	CATSREKRTGVEAFF
TRBD1	-	TRBV6-6	TRBJ1-2	TGTGCCAGCAGTCCGCAGGGGGGCAGGTGGGACTTTGGCTACACCTTC	CASSPQGGRWDFGYTF
-	-	TRBV6-2/TRBV6-3	TRBJ2-1	TGTGCCAGCAGTCCCCGCAGGGGGGGATACAATGAGCAGTTCTTC	CASSPRRGGYNEQFF
TRBD2	-	TRBV19	TRBJ2-7	TGTGCCAGTAGTATGGGACTAGACTACGAGCAGTACTTC	CASSMGLDYEQYF
-	few	TRBV19	TRBJ2-5	TGTGCCAGTAGTATTCAACGGCAAGAGACCCAGTACTTC	CASSIQRQETQYF
-	-	TRBV19	TRBJ2-4	TGTGCCAGTAGTATAGTGGGGGGCGCCCAAAACATTCAGTACTTC	CASSIVGGAQNIQYF
TRBD1	-	TRBV20-1	TRBJ1-4	TGCAGTGCCCGGGACAGTTTGCCGGAGGCCAGCAGGGAAAAACTGTTTTTT	CSARDSLPEASREKLFF
-	many	TRBV7-2	TRBJ1-4	TGTGCCAGCAGCTTAGGGGCAGGGCGAGGGAAACTGTTTTTT	CASSLGAGRGKLFF
-	few	TRBV2	TRBJ1-4	TGTGCCAGCAGTGTTGGGCAGATTAATGAAAAACTGTTTTTT	CASSVGQINEKLFF
TRBD2	-	TRBV7-4	TRBJ2-1	TGTGCCAGCAGCCTTCGGACTAGCGGGGTGAACAATGAGCAGTTCTTC	CASSLRTSGVNNEQFF
-	-	TRBV11-2	TRBJ1-1	TGTGCCAGCAGCCCCTGGGGAGGGTTTCCTTTCTTT	CASSPWGGFPFF
-	-	TRBV7-6	TRBJ2-3	TGTGCCAGCAGCTTAGGAGTCAGCGTTAGCACAGATACGCAGTATTTT	CASSLGVSVSTDTQYF
TRBD1	-	TRBV5-1	TRBJ2-5	TGCGCCAGCAGCTCGGGACAGGGGGCTGAGACCCAGTACTTC	CASSSGQGAETQYF
TRBD2	once	TRBV19	TRBJ2-7	TGTGCCAGTACGATATCACTAGCGGGAGATTACGAGCAGTACTTC	CASTISLAGDYEQYF
TRBD1	-	TRBV7-2	TRBJ1-1	TGTGACAGCAGGGGGAGGGGGGAAGCTTTCTTT	CDSRGRGEAFF
-	few	TRBV12-3/TRBV12-4	TRBJ2-4	TGTGCCAGCAGAGGGAGCTCCGGGAGTTTCGCCAAAAACATTCAGTACTTC	CASRGSSGSFAKNIQYF
TRBD2	-	TRBV23-1	TRBJ2-1	TGCGCCAGCAGTCAATCGGGGTCCAGCGGGAGGGCCTGCCGGTTCTTC	CASSQSGSSGRACRFF
-	few	TRBV7-9	TRBJ2-1	TGTGCCAATCGAAGGGGGAAGGTCGATGAGCAGTTCTTC	CANRRGKVDEQFF
-	few	TRBV7-2	TRBJ2-3	TGTGCCAGCAGCGTAACCGATACTACAGATACGCAGTATTTT	CASSVTDTTDTQYF
-	many	TRBV28	TRBJ2-3	TGTGCCAGCAGTTTGTGGGGCTGGGGCGCAGATACGCAGTATTTT	CASSLWGWGADTQYF
-	few	TRBV27	TRBJ2-7	TGTGCCAGCAGTCCACGGACCACGACCTACGAGCAGTACTTC	CASSPRTTTYEQYF
TRBD1	few	TRBV5-1	TRBJ2-1	TGCGCCAGCAGCTTCCCTCAGACAGGGGGCTCCTACAATGAGCAGTTCTTC	CASSFPQTGGSYNEQFF
-	-	TRBV28	TRBJ2-2	TGTGCCGCTGGGGTGGGGGTCCCCACCGGGGAGCTGTTTTTT	CAAGVGVPTGELFF
TRBD2	few	TRBV4-2	TRBJ2-1	TGTGCCAGCAGCCAGGGCTCTAGCGGGAAGGATAATGAGCAGTTCTTC	CASSQGSSGKDNEQFF
-	-	TRBV19	TRBJ1-1	TGTGCCAGTAGTATATATGGTTCGAACACTGAAGCTTTCTTT	CASSIYGSNTEAFF
TRBD1	few	TRBV7-8	TRBJ2-3	TGTGCCAGCAGCTTAGAGACAGGGGGCCTCGCTACGCAGTATTTT	CASSLETGGLATQYF
-	-	TRBV20-1	TRBJ2-5	TGCAGTGCCGCCCGGGGGAGGGAGACCCAGTACTTC	CSAARGRETQYF
-	-	TRBV20-1	TRBJ1-6	TGCAGTGCTAGACACCGGCCCGTAGGGGCGCTAGTGTATTCACCCCTCCACTTT	CSARHRPVGALVYSPLHF
TRBD2	many	TRBV7-2	TRBJ2-3	TGTGCCAGCAGCTCCTACGGGGGGAGCACAGATACGCAGTATTTT	CASSSYGGSTDTQYF
-	-	TRBV12-3/TRBV12-4	TRBJ1-2	TGTGCCAGCTTAAGCGCAGTCGGCGGGCGGTGGGGTAACTATGGCTACACCTTC	CASLSAVGGRWGNYGYTF
-	many	TRBV7-9	TRBJ2-2	TGTGCCAGCAGCTACCCAGGGGACACCGGGGAGCTGTTTTTT	CASSYPGDTGELFF
-	-	TRBV10-3	TRBJ2-7	TGTGCCATCAGGGGTGGTCGGGAAGGCTACGAGCAGTACTTC	CAIRGGREGYEQYF
-	-	TRBV7-4	TRBJ2-3	TGTGCCAGCAGCCGGCGGGACACCGCCAACACAGATACGCAGTATTTT	CASSRRDTANTDTQYF
-	-	TRBV20-1	TRBJ1-5	TGCAGTTCTAGAGGAGGGACATACCCTCAGCCCCAGCATTTT	CSSRGGTYPQPQHF
-	few	TRBV24-1	TRBJ1-1	TGTGCCGCCGACCGGGGATCCGCCAAGATGAACACTGAAGCTTTCTTT	CAADRGSAKMNTEAFF
TRBD2	few	TRBV19	TRBJ2-6	TGTGCCAGTAGTATAATGTTACGGGGGGGCCGGGCCAACGTCCTGACTTTC	CASSIMLRGGRANVLTF
-	-	TRBV11-3	TRBJ1-1	TGTGCCAGCAGCTTAAATGGGGCGGCTGAAGCTTTCTTT	CASSLNGAAEAFF
-	few	TRBV11-2	TRBJ2-4	TGTGCCAGCAGCTTAGTGGTCGGCGCTTTAGCCAAAAACATTCAGTACTTC	CASSLVVGALAKNIQYF
-	few	TRBV6-5	TRBJ1-5	TGTGCCAGCAGTTACTCCGCGGGCACCCGGCCCCAGCATTTT	CASSYSAGTRPQHF
TRBD2	few	TRBV12-3/TRBV12-4	TRBJ2-1	TGTGCCAGCAGTTCTAGAGGACTAGCGAGCTACAATGAGCAGTTCTTC	CASSSRGLASYNEQFF
TRBD1	-	TRBV2	TRBJ2-5	TGTGCCAGCAAGGACAGGGGGCGGCAGGGAGAGACCCAGTACTTC	CASKDRGRQGETQYF
-	many	TRBV12-3/TRBV12-4	TRBJ1-1	TGTGCCAGCAGCTCTAACACTGAAGCTTTCTTT	CASSSNTEAFF
-	-	TRBV6-6	TRBJ1-1	TGTGCCAGCAGTTACTTCGGAAAAGGCTCTGAAGCTTTCTTT	CASSYFGKGSEAFF
-	-	TRBV12-3/TRBV12-4	TRBJ2-7	TGTGCCAGCAGCCCCGGCGGAACAGGCACCTACGAGCAGTACTTC	CASSPGGTGTYEQYF
TRBD1	-	TRBV11-1	TRBJ2-6	TGTGCCAGCAGCTATCGGACAGGGGAAGGGTCTGGGGCCAACGTCCTGACTTTC	CASSYRTGEGSGANVLTF